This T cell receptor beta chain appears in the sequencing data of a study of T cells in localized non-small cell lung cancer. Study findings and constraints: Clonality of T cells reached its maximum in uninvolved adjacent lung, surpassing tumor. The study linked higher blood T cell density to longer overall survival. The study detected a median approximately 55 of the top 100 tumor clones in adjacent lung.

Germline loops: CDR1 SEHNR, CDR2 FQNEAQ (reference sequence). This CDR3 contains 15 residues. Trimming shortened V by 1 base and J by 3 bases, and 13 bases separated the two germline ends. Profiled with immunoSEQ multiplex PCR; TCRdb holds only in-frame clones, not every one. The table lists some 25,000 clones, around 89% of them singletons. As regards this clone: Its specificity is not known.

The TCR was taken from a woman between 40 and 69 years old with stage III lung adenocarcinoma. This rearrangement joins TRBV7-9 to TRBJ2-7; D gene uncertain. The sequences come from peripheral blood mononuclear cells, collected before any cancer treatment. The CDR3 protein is CASSLVAAKHYEQYF. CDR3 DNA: TGTGCCAGCAGCTTAGTGGCAGCAAAACACTACGAGCAGTACTTC.